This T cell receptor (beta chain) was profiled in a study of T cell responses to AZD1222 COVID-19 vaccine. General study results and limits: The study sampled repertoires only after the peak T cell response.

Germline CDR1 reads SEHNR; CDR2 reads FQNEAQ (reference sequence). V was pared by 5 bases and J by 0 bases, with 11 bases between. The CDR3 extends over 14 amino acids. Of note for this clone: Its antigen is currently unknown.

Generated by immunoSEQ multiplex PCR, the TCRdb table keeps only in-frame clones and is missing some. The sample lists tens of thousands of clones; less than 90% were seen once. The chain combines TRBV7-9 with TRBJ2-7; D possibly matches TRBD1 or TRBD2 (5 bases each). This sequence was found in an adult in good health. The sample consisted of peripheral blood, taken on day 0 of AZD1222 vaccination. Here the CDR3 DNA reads TGTGCCAGCAGCCGCTGGGACGGCTCCTACGAGCAGTACTTC. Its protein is CASSRWDGSYEQYF.